The rows below give T cell receptor beta chains drawn from one sample of a study of shared clonotypes between healthy human individuals. Generated by immunoSEQ multiplex PCR, the TCRdb table keeps only in-frame clones and is missing some. The sample carries about 1.5 million clones, roughly 98% recorded once. Material for sequencing was naive CD4+ T cells sorted from blood. All receptors come from a young man in good health. The conserved cysteine and the conserved F or W are not part of the CDR3 here. A D gene is named only where the DNA matches it firmly.

TRBJ2-1 | - | TRBV2 | ASSVEPYNEQF
TRBJ2-1 | - | TRBV29-1 | SVSSTGTPYNEQF
TRBJ2-7 | - | TRBV7-3 | ASSPTSGPYEQY
TRBJ2-1 | - | TRBV6-1 | ASSPGHSKQF
TRBJ2-7 | - | TRBV6-4 | ASSDRDWRYEQY
TRBJ2-7 | TRBD1 | TRBV11-2 | ASSLGTGNWRLVYEQY
TRBJ2-7 | - | TRBV2 | ASSGGGLGRYEQY
TRBJ2-7 | - | TRBV6-1 | ATIPGPEYEQY
TRBJ2-1 | - | TRBV7-3 | ASSLSLGGTPGSYNEQF
TRBJ1-2 | - | TRBV5-4 | ASSLGQANYGYT
TRBJ2-7 | - | TRBV2 | ASSEGRLEQY
TRBJ2-2 | TRBD2 | TRBV4-3 | ASSNSGRGTGELF
TRBJ1-1 | TRBD1 | TRBV5-1 | ASSLRTGGVEAF
TRBJ1-1 | TRBD1 | TRBV5-4 | ASSHQQGQGTEAF
TRBJ1-5 | TRBD1 | TRBV7-9 | ASSLDRGSQPQH
TRBJ2-1 | - | TRBV7-8 | ASSGNRQPYNEQF
TRBJ2-7 | - | TRBV28 | ASSGVMTASYEQY
TRBJ2-4 | TRBD2 | TRBV29-1 | SVGLAGGPFIQY
TRBJ1-1 | - | TRBV25-1 | ASSPWGDPGNTEAF
TRBJ1-5 | - | TRBV5-4 | ASSYPGQPQH
TRBJ1-4 | - | TRBV15 | ATSREGHNEKLF
TRBJ1-1 | - | TRBV28 | ASSTRGDTEAF
TRBJ2-3 | - | TRBV7-2 | ASSLTDTQY
TRBJ2-2 | - | TRBV28 | ASSPRGTGNTGELF
TRBJ2-7 | TRBD2 | TRBV5-1 | ASSWGAGSRPLAGGPYEQY
TRBJ2-1 | TRBD2 | TRBV6-1 | ASSGPTSGAYNEQF
TRBJ1-1 | - | TRBV5-1 | ASSWIGGAEAF
TRBJ1-1 | - | TRBV10-3 | AISETMTLEAF
TRBJ1-4 | - | TRBV25-1 | ASSVRAAAGKLF
TRBJ2-3 | TRBD2 | TRBV10-3 | AVNGLAGDLDTQY
TRBJ2-1 | - | TRBV18 | ASSPQDSINEQF
TRBJ2-7 | - | TRBV5-1 | ASSRLTESYEQY
TRBJ1-1 | - | TRBV6-5 | ASSRSGRGEAF
TRBJ1-2 | - | TRBV7-9 | ASSLDYGYT
TRBJ2-7 | - | TRBV28 | ASNGQGRYEQY
TRBJ2-1 | TRBD1 | TRBV5-5 | ASSLHFPDRVTYNEQF